This paragraph covers one T cell receptor beta chain sequence. What it binds is unknown. This sample was included in a study of cytomegalovirus exposure and HLA in healthy donors. General study findings and limits: The authors enumerated under 200 TCR beta chains as linked to cytomegalovirus. According to reports, the classifier identified cytomegalovirus status with high specificity and sensitivity. TRBV6-2, TRBV6-3 and some other V segments were excluded as indistinguishable.

Vbeta (60) and Jbeta (13) primers were used in the PCR. In the original analysis: It was a later analysis that counted about 80 million unique TCR beta chains, of which approximately 9.9 million were shared. Clones were read by immunoSEQ multiplex PCR, and TCRdb kept only the in-frame ones, dropping some. The DNA gave D and trimming, while V, J and clone size come from that table. The sample has 100,000 to 150,000 clones; 65% to 75% are singletons. V was clipped by 2 bases and J by 9 bases, with 17 bases between them. The germline V gene has CDR1 SEHNR and CDR2 FQNEAQ (reference sequence). The CDR3 has 15 amino acids.

The TCR originated in a woman aged 50 to 60 in good health and CMV-seropositive. The chain is built from TRBV7-9 and TRBJ2-1, with D possibly matching TRBD1 (5 bases). The specimen was PBMCs. The CDR3 here is CASSLIGQGLSEQFF. The CDR3 DNA follows: TGTGCCAGCAGCTTAATTGGGCAGGGATTGAGTGAGCAGTTCTTC.